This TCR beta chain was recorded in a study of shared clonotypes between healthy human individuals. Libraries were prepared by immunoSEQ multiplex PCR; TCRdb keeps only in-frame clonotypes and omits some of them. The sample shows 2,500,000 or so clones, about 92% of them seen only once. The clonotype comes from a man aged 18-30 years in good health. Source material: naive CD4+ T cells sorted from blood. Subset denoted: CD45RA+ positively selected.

The CDR3 DNA is TGTGCCAGCAGTGAAGCTTGGCTAGACACCTACGAGCAGTACTTC. Residues: CASSEAWLDTYEQYF. This chain joins TRBV6-1 and TRBJ2-7; D remains unclear. V was shortened by 0 bases and J by 2 bases, with 11 bases between the two germline ends. Germline lookup yields CDR1 MNHNS and CDR2 SASEGT. This CDR3 contains 15 residues.